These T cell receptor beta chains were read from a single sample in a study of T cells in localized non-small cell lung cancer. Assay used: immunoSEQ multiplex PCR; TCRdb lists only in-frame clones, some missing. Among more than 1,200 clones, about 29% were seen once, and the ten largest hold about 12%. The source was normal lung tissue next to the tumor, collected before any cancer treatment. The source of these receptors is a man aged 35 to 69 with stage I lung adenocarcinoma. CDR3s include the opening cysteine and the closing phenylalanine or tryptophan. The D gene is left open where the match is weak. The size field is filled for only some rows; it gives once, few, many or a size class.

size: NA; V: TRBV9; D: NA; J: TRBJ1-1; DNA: TGTGCCAGCAGTGCGGAGGACACTGAAGCTTTCTTT; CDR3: CASSAEDTEAFF
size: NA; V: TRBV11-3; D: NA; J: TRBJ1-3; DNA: TGTGCCAGCAGCTCGGACACTAACTCTGGAAACACCATATATTTT; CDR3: CASSSDTNSGNTIYF
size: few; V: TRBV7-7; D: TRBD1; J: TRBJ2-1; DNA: TGTGCCAGCAGCTTAGGGGACAGTTCCTACAATGAGCAGTTCTTC; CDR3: CASSLGDSSYNEQFF
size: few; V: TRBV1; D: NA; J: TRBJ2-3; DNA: TGCGCCAGCAGCCAAGATTCTCCTTCTAGGATGAGCACGCAGTATTTT; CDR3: CASSQDSPSRMSTQYF
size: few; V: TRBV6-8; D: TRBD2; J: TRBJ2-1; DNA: TGTGCCAGCAGGAGCAATCCTAGCGGTGAGCAGTTCTTC; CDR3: CASRSNPSGEQFF
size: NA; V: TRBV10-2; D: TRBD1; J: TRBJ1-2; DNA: TGCGCCAGTCAGGGGGGAGGCTATGGCTACACCTTC; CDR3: CASQGGGYGYTF
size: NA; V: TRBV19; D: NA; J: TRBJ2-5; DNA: TGTGCCAGTAGAGGGGAGTCACAAAACTCAGGAGAGACCCAGTACTTC; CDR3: CASRGESQNSGETQYF
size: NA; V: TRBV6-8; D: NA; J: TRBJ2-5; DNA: TGTGCCAGCAGTTACTCCGACGAGACCCAGTACTTC; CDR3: CASSYSDETQYF
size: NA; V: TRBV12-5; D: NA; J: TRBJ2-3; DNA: TGTGCTAGTGGTCTCCCCCAGCGGAGAGACACAGATACGCAGTATTTT; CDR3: CASGLPQRRDTDTQYF
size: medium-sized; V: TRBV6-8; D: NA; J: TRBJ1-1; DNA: TGTGCCAGCAGTCCCACTATAAGTGGCACTGAAGCTTTCTTT; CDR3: CASSPTISGTEAFF
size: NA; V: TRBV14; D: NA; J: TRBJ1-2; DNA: TGTGCCAGCAGTCCGGACGTATACTATGGCTACACCTTC; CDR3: CASSPDVYYGYTF
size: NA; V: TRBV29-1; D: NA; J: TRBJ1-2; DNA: TGCAGCGCAGCTCAGGGTTCTCTCGACTATGGCTACACCTTC; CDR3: CSAAQGSLDYGYTF
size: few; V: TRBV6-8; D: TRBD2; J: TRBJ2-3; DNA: TGTGCCAGCAGGCGAAAGGGACTAGCGGGCACAGATACGCAGTATTTT; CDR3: CASRRKGLAGTDTQYF
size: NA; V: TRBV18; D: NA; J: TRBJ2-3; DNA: TGTGCCAGCTCACCTCTAGTCTCAGATACGCAGTATTTT; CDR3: CASSPLVSDTQYF
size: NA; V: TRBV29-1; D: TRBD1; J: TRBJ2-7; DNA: TGCAGCGTGCCGGGACAGGGGGCTTACGAGCAGTACTTC; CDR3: CSVPGQGAYEQYF
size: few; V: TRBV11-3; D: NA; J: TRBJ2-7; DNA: TGTGCCAGCAGCTCCGGCGCGGGATACCTCTCCTACGAGCAGTACTTC; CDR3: CASSSGAGYLSYEQYF
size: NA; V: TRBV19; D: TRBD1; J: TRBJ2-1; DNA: TGTGCCAGTAGTATGACAGGGAGTGGGTACAATGAGCAGTTCTTC; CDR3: CASSMTGSGYNEQFF
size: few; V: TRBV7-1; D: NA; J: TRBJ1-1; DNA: TGTGCCAGCAGCTTAACGTACAACACTGAAGCTTTCTTT; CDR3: CASSLTYNTEAFF
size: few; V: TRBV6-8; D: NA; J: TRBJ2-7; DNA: TGTGCCAGCAGTTACTCGTTGGGGGGCTACGAGCAGTACTTC; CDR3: CASSYSLGGYEQYF
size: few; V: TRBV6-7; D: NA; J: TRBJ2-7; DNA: TGTGCCAGCAGTTACTCCCAAACCTACGAGCAGTACTTC; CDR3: CASSYSQTYEQYF
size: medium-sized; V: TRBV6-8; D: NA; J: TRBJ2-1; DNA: TGTGCCAGCAGTCAGACTAGTGCTAAACTGTACAATGAGCAGTTCTTC; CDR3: CASSQTSAKLYNEQFF
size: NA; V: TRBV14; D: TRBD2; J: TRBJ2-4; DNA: TGTGCCAGCAGCCAGACTAGCGGACTAGCCAAAAACATTCAGTACTTC; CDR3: CASSQTSGLAKNIQYF
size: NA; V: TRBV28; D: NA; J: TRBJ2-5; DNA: TGTGCCAGCAGTTTAGGACTGGTCCAGGAGACCCAGTACTTC; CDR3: CASSLGLVQETQYF
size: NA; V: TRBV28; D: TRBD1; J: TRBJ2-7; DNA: TGTGCCAGCAGTTCCCCTACGGGACAGGGCAGGAACGAGCAGTACTTC; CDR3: CASSSPTGQGRNEQYF
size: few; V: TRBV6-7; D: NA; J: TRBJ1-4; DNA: TGTGCCAGCAGGGATACTAATGAAAAACTGTTTTTT; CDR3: CASRDTNEKLFF
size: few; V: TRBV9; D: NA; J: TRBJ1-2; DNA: TGTGCCAGCAGTGTAGGAGTGAACTATGGCTACACCTTC; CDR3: CASSVGVNYGYTF
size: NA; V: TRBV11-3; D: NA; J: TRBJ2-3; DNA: TGTGCCAGCAGCTTCTTTGGACCATCTAGCACAGATACGCAGTATTTT; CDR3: CASSFFGPSSTDTQYF
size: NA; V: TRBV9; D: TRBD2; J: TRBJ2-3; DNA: TGTGCCAGCAGTGAACGGGAGGGCACAGATACGCAGTATTTT; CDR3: CASSEREGTDTQYF
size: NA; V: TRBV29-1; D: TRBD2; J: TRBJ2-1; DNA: TGCAGCGCGCACGGGACTAGCGGGAGGGATTACAATGAGCAGTTCTTC; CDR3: CSAHGTSGRDYNEQFF
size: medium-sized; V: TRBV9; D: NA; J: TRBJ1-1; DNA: TGTGCCAGCAGCTCGGGCCCGACATCGAACACTGAAGCTTTCTTT; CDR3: CASSSGPTSNTEAFF
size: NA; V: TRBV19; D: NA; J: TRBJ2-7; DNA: TGTGCCAGTAGTATAGGATGGCTGAATCACAACGAGCAGTACTTC; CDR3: CASSIGWLNHNEQYF
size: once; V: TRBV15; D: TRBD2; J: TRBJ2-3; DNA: TGTGCCACCAGCAGAGATTTCGGGAGGAAAGATACGCAGTATTTT; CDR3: CATSRDFGRKDTQYF
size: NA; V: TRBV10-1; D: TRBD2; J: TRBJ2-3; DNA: TGCGCCGGAACGCTAGCGGACTACACAGATACGCAGTATTTT; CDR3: CAGTLADYTDTQYF
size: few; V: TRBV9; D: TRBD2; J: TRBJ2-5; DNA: TGTGCCAGCAGCGTGGGGACTACCCGAGAGACCCAGTACTTC; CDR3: CASSVGTTRETQYF
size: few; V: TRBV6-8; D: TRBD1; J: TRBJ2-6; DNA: TGTGCCATCAGTCCCGGGACAGGGTTGGGGGCCAACGTCCTGACTTTC; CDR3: CAISPGTGLGANVLTF
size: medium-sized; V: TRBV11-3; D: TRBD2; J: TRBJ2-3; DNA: TGTGCCAGCAGCTTCTCGACTAGCTACACAGATACGCAGTATTTT; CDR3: CASSFSTSYTDTQYF
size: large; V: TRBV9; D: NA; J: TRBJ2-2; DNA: TGTGCCAGCAGTGCCGGGACCTTAGCGCCCGGGGAGCTGTTTTTT; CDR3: CASSAGTLAPGELFF
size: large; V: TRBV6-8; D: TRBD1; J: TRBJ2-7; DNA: TGTGCCATCGGTTGGACAGGGATAACCTACGAGCAGTACTTC; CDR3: CAIGWTGITYEQYF
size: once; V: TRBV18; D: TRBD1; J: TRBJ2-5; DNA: TGTGCCAGCTCACCCCCGGTCAGGGGGCGCGGAGAGACCCAGTACTTC; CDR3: CASSPPVRGRGETQYF
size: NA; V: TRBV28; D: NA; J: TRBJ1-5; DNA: TGTGCCAGCAGTCCCGACAGCAATCAGCCCCAGCATTTT; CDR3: CASSPDSNQPQHF
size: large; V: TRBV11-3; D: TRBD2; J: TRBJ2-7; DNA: TGTGCCAGCAGGGCTAGCGGGGGTTCCTACGAGCAGTACTTC; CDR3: CASRASGGSYEQYF
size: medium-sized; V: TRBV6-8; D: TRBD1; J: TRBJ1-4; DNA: TGTGCCAGCAGTGACGGGACAGGGGGTGAAAAACTGTTTTTT; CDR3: CASSDGTGGEKLFF
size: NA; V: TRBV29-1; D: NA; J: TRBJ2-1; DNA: TGCAGCGTGGGCATCCGGGACTTACGGGGCGATGAGCAGTTCTTC; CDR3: CSVGIRDLRGDEQFF